A selection of T cell receptor beta chains follows, all from one sample in a study of T cell responses to AZD1222 COVID-19 vaccine. Produced via immunoSEQ multiplex PCR; TCRdb's table is partial and in-frame only. The sample gives around 80,000 clones, more than 75% of which show up once; roughly 8.7% is in the top ten. Sample: peripheral blood, taken on day 0 of AZD1222 vaccination. The receptors here all came from an adult in good health. Both conserved end residues are part of each CDR3. Each record gives: V gene, J gene, D gene, clone size, CDR3 DNA, CDR3 protein. A D gene is named only where the DNA matches it firmly. Clone sizes are given selectively: once, few, many, or a class where the clone is expanded.

TRBV7-2	TRBJ1-1	NA	few	TGTGCCAGCAGCACGTCCGCAGGGACTGAAGCTTTCTTT	CASSTSAGTEAFF
TRBV27	TRBJ2-3	TRBD2	NA	TGTGCCAGCAGTTTATCGGGGGTTAGCGGGAGGGCCGGAGATACGCAGTATTTT	CASSLSGVSGRAGDTQYF
TRBV6-2/TRBV6-3	TRBJ1-1	TRBD1	NA	TGTGCCAGCAGCACGACAGGGCGAGTAGCTTTCTTT	CASSTTGRVAFF
TRBV6-8	TRBJ1-2	TRBD1	NA	TGTGCCAGCAGTTACTCAACAGGGGACGGGGGCTACACCTTC	CASSYSTGDGGYTF
TRBV18	TRBJ2-5	TRBD2	NA	TGTGCCAGCTCACCACCGACTAGCGGGCAGCAAGAGACCCAGTACTTC	CASSPPTSGQQETQYF
TRBV19	TRBJ1-5	TRBD1	NA	TGTGCCAGTAGTATACAGGGACAGGGAAGCAATCAGCCCCAGCATTTT	CASSIQGQGSNQPQHF
TRBV7-9	TRBJ2-1	TRBD1	NA	TGTGCCAGCAGCCCCAGGACAGGGACCTACAATGAGCAGTTCTTC	CASSPRTGTYNEQFF
TRBV12-5	TRBJ2-1	NA	NA	TGTGCTAGTTCGACGGGAGATAGTTTAAATGAGCAGTTCTTC	CASSTGDSLNEQFF
TRBV7-8	TRBJ2-7	NA	NA	TGTGCCAGCCGCAGCTTATTCAGGAAGAAAAATGGGTCCTACGAGCAGTACTTC	CASRSLFRKKNGSYEQYF
TRBV7-8	TRBJ2-7	TRBD2	once	TGTGCCAGCAGCTTAGGGCTAGCGGGAGCGTACGAGCAGTACTTC	CASSLGLAGAYEQYF
TRBV4-1	TRBJ2-2	TRBD2	NA	TGCGCCAGCAGCCAAGGATTGAGCGGGGGGGCGAGTACCGGGGAGCTGTTTTTT	CASSQGLSGGASTGELFF
TRBV6-5	TRBJ1-5	TRBD1	NA	TGTGCCAGCAGTCATGGACAGGGCTACCAGCCCCAGCATTTT	CASSHGQGYQPQHF
TRBV30	TRBJ1-3	NA	NA	TGTGCCTGGACAGTCTCCTCTGGAAACACCATATATTTT	CAWTVSSGNTIYF
TRBV6-4	TRBJ2-6	NA	NA	TGTGCCAGGCTCACCCAAACGACAGGTCCCTCTGGGGCCAACGTCCTGACTTTC	CARLTQTTGPSGANVLTF
TRBV5-1	TRBJ2-1	NA	NA	TGCGCCAGCAGCTTTAAATTGAATGAGCAGTTCTTC	CASSFKLNEQFF
TRBV2	TRBJ1-2	NA	NA	TGTGCCAGCAGTGAAGCGCCCCTGGCTACCTATGGCTACACCTTC	CASSEAPLATYGYTF
TRBV4-1	TRBJ1-4	NA	few	TGCGCCAGCAGCCAACCATATGAAAAACTGTTTTTT	CASSQPYEKLFF
TRBV30	TRBJ2-2	NA	NA	TGTGCCTGGACCTTAGGACTCGGCGGGGAGCTGTTTTTT	CAWTLGLGGELFF